These 27 T cell receptor beta chains came from one sample sequenced in a study of T cells in Graves' hyperthyroidism and ophthalmopathy. Template material for amplifying TCR beta CDR3 regions consisted of RNA transcripts. An initial round of RT-PCR targeting the TCR CDR3 relied on the HTBI primer set. Via MiXCR, TCRdb re-called the multiplex PCR reads, giving one row per CDR3 protein. The data hold about 600,000 distinct CDR3 sequences, with 14% observed a single time. The sequencing input was blood. The receptors originated from a woman under 30 with Graves' ophthalmopathy.

There are a few counts of this clonotype. The genes are TRBV4-1 and TRBJ2-5, with D perhaps matching TRBD1 or TRBD2 (5 bases each). There are 15 residues in the CDR3. CDR1 MGHRA and CDR2 YSYEKL come from the germline V gene. Trimming cost V 6 bases and J 2 bases, with 16 bases left between them. This CDR3 is CASRKERGAQETQYF. The CDR3 DNA reads TGCGCCAGCAGAAAAGAGAGGGGAGCACAAGAGACCCAGTACTTC.

This clonotype has a count of ten or more. V and J are TRBV30 and TRBJ1-1, with D perhaps TRBD1 (5 bases). This CDR3 spans 12 amino acids. Trimming took off 0 bases at V and 4 bases at J, with 6 bases between the two ends. Germline V gene sequence: CDR1 GTSNPN, CDR2 SVGIG (reference sequence). The CDR3 nucleotides are TGTGCCTGGAGTGTGAGGGGCACTGAAGCTTTCTTT. Amino acid sequence: CAWSVRGTEAFF.

This clonotype has a handful of counts. The chain couples TRBV19 to TRBJ2-5; the match to TRBD2 covers 7 bases. Germline V gene sequence: CDR1 LNHDA, CDR2 SQIVND (reference sequence). V was clipped by 10 bases and J by 6 bases; unmatched bases: 8. The CDR3 runs 12 residues. The CDR3 here is CATRGGPQTQYF. The CDR3 DNA follows: TGTGCCACCCGGGGAGGGCCCCAGACCCAGTACTTC.

This clonotype was recorded at least ten times. The chain carries TRBV30 and TRBJ2-3, with 7 bases matching TRBD2. The V gene's germline CDR1 is GTSNPN and CDR2 SVGIG (reference sequence). V shed 0 bases and J 6 bases; nucleotides not matched to a gene: 3. The CDR3 is 13 amino acids. The CDR3 here is CAWSVKGGDTQYF. The CDR3 DNA sequence: TGTGCCTGGAGTGTAAAGGGAGGGGATACGCAGTATTTT.

In its sample, this clonotype was seen many times. The chain carries TRBV6-1 and TRBJ2-7; either TRBD1 or TRBD2 may supply D (5 bases each). CDR1 and CDR2 from the germline V gene are MNHNS and SASEGT. Trimming stripped 7 bases from V and 3 bases from J, with 16 bases between. This CDR3 has 14 amino acids. CDR3 loop: CASTFGTGLYEQYF. CDR3 in DNA: TGTGCCAGCACCTTCGGGACCGGACTCTACGAGCAGTACTTC.

This clonotype was recorded many times. The rearrangement joins TRBV10-2 to TRBJ2-7, with 7 bases lining up with TRBD1. The V gene's germline CDR1 is WSHSY and CDR2 SAAADI. CDR3 size: 14 residues. The J segment lost 1 base and the V segment lost 5 bases, leaving 5 bases of the junction unmatched. CDR3 nucleotides: TGCGCCAGCAGTCCCACAGGGGATTCCTACGAGCAGTACTTC. Its protein is CASSPTGDSYEQYF.

This clonotype was recorded many times. The chain links TRBV27 to TRBJ1-1; D is unresolved. V lost 4 bases and J lost 5, with 14 bases in between. Germline CDR1 and CDR2: MNHEY and SMNVEV (reference sequence). The CDR3 is made up of 14 amino acids. CDR3 residues: CASSSSGSRTEAFF. In nucleotides, the CDR3 is TGTGCCAGCAGTTCCTCCGGGTCTCGAACTGAAGCTTTCTTT.

The genes are TRBV11-3 and TRBJ2-3; TRBD2 agrees at 7 bases. J lost 11 bases, V lost 2 bases, and 16 bases had no gene match. CDR3 length equals 16 residues. Germline V gene data show CDR1 as SGHNT and CDR2 as YENEEA. The CDR3 region has the DNA TGTGCCAGCAGCTTACGGAGCGGGATGGGACCTCCTAAGCAGTATTTT. The encoded protein is CASSLRSGMGPPKQYF.

The chain joins TRBV27 to TRBJ1-1; 7 bases map to TRBD1. V gave up 5 bases and J gave up 4 bases; unmatched junction bases: 22. The V gene's germline CDR1 is MNHEY and CDR2 SMNVEV (reference sequence). The CDR3 spans 19 residues. CDR3 protein: CASSHDRAPVQKYGTEAFF. The CDR3 coding sequence is TGTGCCAGCAGTCACGACAGGGCGCCAGTTCAAAAATATGGCACTGAAGCTTTCTTT.

There are a few counts of this clonotype. The chain joins TRBV9 to TRBJ2-1; 15 nucleotides agree with TRBD2. The length of the CDR3 is 20 residues. Germline values: CDR1 SGDLS, CDR2 YYNGEE. The V gene end was trimmed by 0 bases and the J gene end by 0 bases; junction bases not matched to a gene: 7. The CDR3 region is CASSVGPGLAGGSSYNEQFF. The CDR3 coding sequence is TGTGCCAGCAGCGTAGGCCCGGGACTAGCGGGAGGCAGCTCCTACAATGAGCAGTTCTTC.

This clonotype was counted ten times or more. V usage is TRBV24-1 and J usage is TRBJ1-1; the D gene is possibly TRBD1 (6 bases). V was clipped by 1 base and J by 4 bases, with 15 bases between them. Germline V CDR1 and CDR2: KGHDR, SFDVKD. The CDR3 is made up of 16 amino acids. CDR3 DNA: TGTGCCACCAGTGATTTATACAGGGATTACGGCACTGAAGCTTTCTTT. It specifies CATSDLYRDYGTEAFF.

This clonotype showed up many times. V gene TRBV20-1 combines with J gene TRBJ2-3, with D perhaps TRBD1 (6 bases). CDR1 is DFQATT, CDR2 SNEGSKA, per germline (reference sequence). Trimming took 6 bases from V and 5 from J, leaving 18 bases between them. The CDR3 is made up of 14 amino acids. DNA for the CDR3: TGCAGTGCGATTAGGCGGAGAGGGGGAGATACGCAGTATTTT. It is translated as CSAIRRRGGDTQYF.

The chain has TRBV5-6 and TRBJ2-4, with 10 bases lining up with TRBD1. The V gene end was trimmed by 5 bases and the J gene end by 1 base; junction bases not matched to a gene: 9. This CDR3 comprises 17 residues. Germline CDR1 SGHDT, CDR2 YYEEEE. The CDR3 here is CASRPGTGVRAKNIQYF. CDR3 DNA: TGTGCCAGCAGACCCGGGACAGGGGTGCGGGCCAAAAACATTCAGTACTTC.

V gene TRBV29-1 combines with J gene TRBJ1-2; D is uncertain. Trimming removed 0 bases from V and 2 bases from J, with 16 bases in between. The CDR3 loop spans 16 amino acids. Germline values: CDR1 SQVTM, CDR2 ANQGSEA. The CDR3 DNA reads TGCAGCGTTGAAGATCTGTGGAGTCTGGTCAACTATGGCTACACCTTC. It yields the protein CSVEDLWSLVNYGYTF.

A few counts support this clonotype. The chain is built from TRBV28 and TRBJ1-4; D uncertain. This CDR3 region has 10 residues. Germline V CDR1 and CDR2: MDHEN, SYDVKM. V was pared by 10 bases and J by 7 bases, with 7 bases between. CDR3 DNA sequence: TGTGCCATCGGGGTTGAAAAACTGTTTTTT. It encodes CAIGVEKLFF.

Ten or more counts support this clonotype. The J gene is TRBJ2-7, the V gene TRBV5-1; 12 bases agree with TRBD1. The V gene end was trimmed by 4 bases and the J gene end by 4 bases; junction bases not matched to a gene: 9. The CDR3 consists of 16 residues. The V gene's germline CDR1 is SGHRS and CDR2 YFSETQ. In DNA form, the CDR3 reads TGCGCCAGCAGCCCCAAGGGACAGGGGGCGAGGTACGAGCAGTACTTC. Translated, it gives CASSPKGQGARYEQYF. The variable domain in full, completed from reference TRBV5-1 and TRBJ2-7, reads KAGVTQTPRYLIKTRGQQVTLSCSPISGHRSVSWYQQTPGQGLQFLFEYFSETQRNKGNFPGRFSGRQFSNSRSEMNVSTLELGDSALYLCASSPKGQGARYEQYFGPGTRLTVT.

This sequence joins TRBV20-1 and TRBJ1-1; 9 bases agree with TRBD1. Germline trimming cut 0 bases from V and 5 bases from J; bases unmatched to any gene: 4. The CDR3 consists of 14 residues. Germline V gene data show CDR1 as DFQATT and CDR2 as SNEGSKA (reference sequence). The CDR3 protein is CSARDFGQGTEAFF. CDR3 DNA sequence: TGCAGTGCTAGAGATTTCGGACAGGGGACTGAAGCTTTCTTT.

This clonotype was seen repeatedly, ten times or more. This chain links TRBV2 with TRBJ2-5; 9 bases agree with TRBD1. Trimming removed 2 bases from V and 5 bases from J; junction bases left unmatched: 6. From germline, CDR1 is SNHLY and CDR2 FYNNEI. The CDR3 is 15 residues long. CDR3 region: CASSERGQGSETQYF. The CDR3 region has the DNA TGTGCCAGCAGTGAAAGAGGACAGGGGTCGGAGACCCAGTACTTC.

This clonotype was observed a handful of times. The J gene is TRBJ2-3, the V gene TRBV3-1; D might be TRBD2 (6 bases). Trimming took off 4 bases at V and 1 base at J, with 12 bases between the two ends. The germline gives CDR1 LGHDT, CDR2 YNNKEL (reference sequence). The CDR3 runs to 15 residues. CDR3 nucleotide sequence: TGTGCCAGCAGCCTAGCGGTGTCGGGCACAGATACGCAGTATTTT. It translates to CASSLAVSGTDTQYF.

V usage is TRBV9 and J usage is TRBJ2-2; TRBD2 aligns across 10 bases. The CDR3 runs to 15 residues. J gave up 6 bases and V 3 bases, and 5 bases lay outside the gene matches. The germline gives CDR1 SGDLS, CDR2 YYNGEE. The CDR3: CASSGSGRASGELFF. CDR3 DNA: TGTGCCAGCAGCGGAAGCGGGAGGGCCTCCGGGGAGCTGTTTTTT.

This clonotype has a count of ten or more. As DNA, the CDR3 is TGTGCCAGCAGCCTCGGGGTTGGCGGCAATCAGCCCCAGCATTTT. Translation gives CASSLGVGGNQPQHF. The rearrangement links TRBV12-3 or TRBV12-4 to TRBJ1-5; no clear D. This CDR3 region has 15 residues. The V end lost 6 bases, the J end lost 2 bases, and 14 bases lay between the germline ends.

Many counts were recorded for this clonotype. This chain uses TRBV20-1 with TRBJ2-7; 11 nucleotides match TRBD2. The CDR3 runs to 19 residues. The germline V gene has CDR1 DFQATT and CDR2 SNEGSKA (reference sequence). In DNA form, the CDR3 reads TGCAGCGCCGAGGGGGATTTTCCCGGGACTAGCGGTCACGGCTACGAGCAGTACTTC. This translates into CSAEGDFPGTSGHGYEQYF.

This clonotype was found many times. This chain connects TRBV7-8 to TRBJ1-5; tentative D call: TRBD1 (6 bases). Looked up from germline, CDR1 is SGHVS and CDR2 is FQNEAQ. The CDR3 length is 15 residues. The V gene lost 1 base and the J gene lost 6 bases, with 13 bases spanning the gap. The CDR3 sequence is CASSLVGGEGQPQHF. CDR3 nucleotides: TGTGCCAGCAGCTTAGTGGGGGGCGAGGGTCAGCCCCAGCATTTT.

This clonotype was recorded at least ten times. The CDR3 region is CASSLGLTPQETQYF. The DNA for the CDR3 is TGTGCCAGCTCACTCGGGCTAACCCCCCAAGAGACCCAGTACTTC. The J gene is TRBJ2-5, the V gene TRBV12-3 or TRBV12-4; no reliable D call. Trimming cost V 8 bases and J 1 base, with 17 bases left between them. The CDR3 sequence is 15 residues long.

This clonotype was found many times. Here the CDR3 DNA reads TGTGCCAGCAGCAAAACCGGGACCACTCACCGTGAGCAGTTCTTC. Translating gives CASSKTGTTHREQFF. V and J are TRBV7-8 and TRBJ2-1; D is possibly TRBD1 or TRBD2 (5 bases each). Germline loops: CDR1 SGHVS, CDR2 FQNEAQ. The CDR3 has 15 residues. Trimming cost V 5 bases and J 9 bases, with 20 bases left between them. Complete variable domain (other parts from reference TRBV7-8 and TRBJ2-1): GAGVSQSPRYKVAKRGQDVALRCDPISGHVSLFWYQQALGQGPEFLTYFQNEAQLDKSGLPSDRFFAERPEGSVSTLKIQRTQQEDSAVYLCASSKTGTTHREQFFGPGTRLTVL.

This chain uses TRBV6-2 or TRBV6-3 with TRBJ2-1; 8 bases map to TRBD2. This CDR3 contains 17 residues. Unmatched junction bases numbered 19, after V lost 5 bases and J lost 10 bases. Germline V gives CDR1 MNHEY, CDR2 SVGEGT. CDR3 loop: CASSVGHLAGGAVEQFF. CDR3 nucleotides: TGTGCCAGCAGTGTGGGACATCTAGCGGGTGGGGCAGTCGAGCAGTTCTTC.

Many counts were recorded for this clonotype. This chain joins TRBV28 and TRBJ1-2, with TRBD1 matching 7 bases. The CDR3 loop spans 15 amino acids. Trimming removed 2 bases from V and 4 bases from J; junction bases left unmatched: 7. CDR1 is MDHEN and CDR2 is SYDVKM in the germline V gene. The CDR3 nucleotides read TGTGCCAGCAGTTTACACAGGGGATACAGCTATGGCTACACCTTC. Translation gives CASSLHRGYSYGYTF.